The 5 T cell receptor beta chains given below trace back to one sample, sequenced in a study of quantifying T cell responses using KT2 cells (dated by TCRdb to 2017 to 2019). Study-level background: RNA was DNase-treated and reverse transcribed with TCR alpha and beta constant-region primers, mostly using SuperScript III.

Library preparation used UMI-ligation and nested PCR. The data were produced on an Illumina MiSeq. A single-stranded oligonucleotide carrying the Illumina SP2 sequence and a UMI was ligated to the cDNA 3' end using T4 RNA ligase 1. PCR1 used about 4 cycles (98 degrees C 15 s, 69 degrees C 30 s, 72 degrees C 40 s), and the beta primer was an equimolar mix of RC1.1 and RC1.2 that covered TRBC1 and TRBC2. TCRdb itself trimmed the public reads at Q25 with fastp, ran MiXCR and retained productive beta chains. Rows with a matching CDR3 protein are joined into one entry that keeps the most common DNA and genes. The sample table lists over 55,000 distinct CDR3 sequences, approximately 13% of them with a count of one. Around 9.9% of the sample rests with the top ten. The material sequenced was PBMCs spiked with cells of the T cell clone KT2. Receptors originate from a human donor.

This clonotype was seen more than once but under ten times. The chain is built from TRBV20-1 and TRBJ1-5; D gene ambiguous. Germline-derived CDR1 and CDR2 are DFQATT and SNEGSKA (reference sequence). This CDR3 has 13 amino acids. Trimming took 3 bases from V and 0 from J, leaving 6 bases between them. The CDR3 nucleotides are TGCAGTGCTAGTCTGGGTAGCAATCAGCCCCAGCATTTT. Translation gives CSASLGSNQPQHF.

This chain uses TRBV5-1 with TRBJ2-1, with TRBD2 matching over 9 bases. Per germline, CDR1 SGHRS and CDR2 YFSETQ. V was pared by 4 bases and J by 0 bases, with 11 bases of the junction left unmatched. The CDR3 has 18 residues. CDR3 sequence (DNA): TGCGCCAGCAGCGCGGGAGGGTCGGGGACGAGCTCCTACAATGAGCAGTTCTTC. Translated, it gives CASSAGGSGTSSYNEQFF. The full variable domain, in which reference TRBV5-1 and TRBJ2-1 provide the parts outside the CDR3, is KAGVTQTPRYLIKTRGQQVTLSCSPISGHRSVSWYQQTPGQGLQFLFEYFSETQRNKGNFPGRFSGRQFSNSRSEMNVSTLELGDSALYLCASSAGGSGTSSYNEQFFGPGTRLTVL.

V usage is TRBV10-3 and J usage is TRBJ1-2; perhaps TRBD1 as D (5 bases). From germline, CDR1 is ENHRY and CDR2 SYGVKD. CDR3 length: 13 residues. Trimming pared 3 bases from V and 4 bases from J, leaving 9 bases between. The CDR3 is CAISDTGLYGYTF. In nucleotides, the CDR3 is TGTGCCATCAGTGATACAGGACTCTATGGCTACACCTTC.

The chain combines TRBV12-3 or TRBV12-4 with TRBJ2-2, with a possible D match to TRBD1 (5 bases). The CDR3 contains 15 residues. The V end lost 3 bases, the J end lost 1 base, and 9 bases lay between the germline ends. The CDR3 nucleotides are TGTGCCAGCAGTTTGAGACAGATGAACACCGGGGAGCTGTTTTTT. Encoded protein: CASSLRQMNTGELFF.

The sample holds many counts of this clonotype. The chain couples TRBV5-4 to TRBJ2-6; tentative D call: TRBD1 (6 bases). Trimming took 1 base from V and 6 from J, leaving 14 bases between them. This CDR3 is 16 amino acids long. The germline CDR1 and CDR2 sequences are SGHNT and YYREEE (reference sequence). CDR3 region: CASSLWTVRAANVLTF. CDR3 DNA: TGTGCCAGCAGCTTGTGGACAGTCCGGGCGGCCAACGTCCTGACTTTC.